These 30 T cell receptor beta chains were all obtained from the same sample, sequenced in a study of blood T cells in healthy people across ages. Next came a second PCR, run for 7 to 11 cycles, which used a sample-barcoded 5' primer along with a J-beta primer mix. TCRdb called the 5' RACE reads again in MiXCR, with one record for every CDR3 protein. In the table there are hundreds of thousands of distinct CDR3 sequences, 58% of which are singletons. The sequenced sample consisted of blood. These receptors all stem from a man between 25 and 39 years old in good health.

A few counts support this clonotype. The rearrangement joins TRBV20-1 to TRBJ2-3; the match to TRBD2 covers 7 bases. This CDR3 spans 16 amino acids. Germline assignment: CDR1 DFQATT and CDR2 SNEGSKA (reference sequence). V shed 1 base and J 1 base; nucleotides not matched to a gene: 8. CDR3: CSARVLAVPGTDTQYF. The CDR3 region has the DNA TGCAGTGCTAGAGTGCTAGCGGTACCCGGCACAGATACGCAGTATTTT.

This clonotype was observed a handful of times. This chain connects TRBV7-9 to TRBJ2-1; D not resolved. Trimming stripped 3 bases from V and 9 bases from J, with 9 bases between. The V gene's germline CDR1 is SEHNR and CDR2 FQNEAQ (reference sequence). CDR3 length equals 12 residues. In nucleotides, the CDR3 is TGTGCCAGCAGCTTTTCCACCGGTGAGCAGTTCTTC. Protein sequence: CASSFSTGEQFF.

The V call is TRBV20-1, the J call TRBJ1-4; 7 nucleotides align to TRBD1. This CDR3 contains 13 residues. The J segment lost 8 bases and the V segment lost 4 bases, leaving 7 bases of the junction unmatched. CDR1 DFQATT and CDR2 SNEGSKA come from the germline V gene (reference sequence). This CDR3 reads CSANSGGEEKLFF. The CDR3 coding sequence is TGCAGTGCTAATTCAGGGGGTGAGGAAAAACTGTTTTTT.

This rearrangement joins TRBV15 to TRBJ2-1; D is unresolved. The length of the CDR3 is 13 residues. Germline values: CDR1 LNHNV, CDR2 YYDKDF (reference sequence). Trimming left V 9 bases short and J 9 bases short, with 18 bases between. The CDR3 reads CATESGPRVEQFF. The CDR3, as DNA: TGTGCCACTGAGTCCGGGCCTCGTGTTGAGCAGTTCTTC.

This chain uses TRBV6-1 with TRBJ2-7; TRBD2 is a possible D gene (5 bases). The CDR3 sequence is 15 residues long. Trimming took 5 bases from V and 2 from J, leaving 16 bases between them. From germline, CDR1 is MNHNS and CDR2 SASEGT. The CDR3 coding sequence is TGTGCCAGCAGTACGGAGGCGGGTATTCCCTACGAGCAGTACTTC. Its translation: CASSTEAGIPYEQYF.

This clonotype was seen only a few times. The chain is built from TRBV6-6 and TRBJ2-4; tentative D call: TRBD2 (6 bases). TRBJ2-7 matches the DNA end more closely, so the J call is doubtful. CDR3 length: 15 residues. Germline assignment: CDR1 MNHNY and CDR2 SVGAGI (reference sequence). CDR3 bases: TGTGCCAGCCTAGGCTATGGTAGCGGAACTTACGAGCAGTACTTC. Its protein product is CASLGYGSGTYEQYF.

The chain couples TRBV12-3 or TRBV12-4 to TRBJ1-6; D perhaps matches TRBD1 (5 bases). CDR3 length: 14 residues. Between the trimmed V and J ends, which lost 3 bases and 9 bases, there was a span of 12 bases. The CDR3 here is CASSFGREGSPLHF. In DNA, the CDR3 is TGTGCCAGCAGTTTCGGCAGGGAAGGTTCACCCCTCCACTTT.

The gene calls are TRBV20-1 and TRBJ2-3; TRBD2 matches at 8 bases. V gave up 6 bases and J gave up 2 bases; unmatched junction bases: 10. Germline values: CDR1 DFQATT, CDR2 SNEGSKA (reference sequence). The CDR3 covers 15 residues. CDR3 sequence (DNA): TGCAGTGCCCTCACCGGGGGGGTCCTCACAGATACGCAGTATTTT. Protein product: CSALTGGVLTDTQYF.

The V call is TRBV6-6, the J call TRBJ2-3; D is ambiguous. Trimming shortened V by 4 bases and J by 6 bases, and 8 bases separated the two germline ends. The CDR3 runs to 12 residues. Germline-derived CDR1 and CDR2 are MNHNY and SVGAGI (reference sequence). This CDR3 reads CASSLYLDTQYF. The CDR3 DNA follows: TGTGCCAGCAGTTTATATCTGGATACGCAGTATTTT.

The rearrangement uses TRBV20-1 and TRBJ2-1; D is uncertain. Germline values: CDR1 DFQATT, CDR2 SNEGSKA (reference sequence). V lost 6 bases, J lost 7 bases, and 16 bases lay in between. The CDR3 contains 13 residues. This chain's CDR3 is CSAGPLPRNEQFF. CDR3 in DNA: TGCAGTGCCGGACCCCTGCCGCGGAATGAGCAGTTCTTC.

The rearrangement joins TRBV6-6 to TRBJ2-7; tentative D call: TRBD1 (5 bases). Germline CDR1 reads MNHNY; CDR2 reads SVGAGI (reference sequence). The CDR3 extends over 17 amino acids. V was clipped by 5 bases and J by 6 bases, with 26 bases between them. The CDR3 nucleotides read TGTGCCAGCAGTCGCAATACCCCCTTAGGACCAGGGTGCGAGCAGTACTTC. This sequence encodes CASSRNTPLGPGCEQYF.

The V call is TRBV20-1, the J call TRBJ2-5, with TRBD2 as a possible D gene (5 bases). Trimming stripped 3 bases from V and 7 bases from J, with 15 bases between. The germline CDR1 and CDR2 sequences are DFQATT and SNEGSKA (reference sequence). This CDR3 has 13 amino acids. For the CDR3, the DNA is TGCAGTGCTAGCGCGGGTGAGGTTGGGACCCAGTACTTC. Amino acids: CSASAGEVGTQYF.

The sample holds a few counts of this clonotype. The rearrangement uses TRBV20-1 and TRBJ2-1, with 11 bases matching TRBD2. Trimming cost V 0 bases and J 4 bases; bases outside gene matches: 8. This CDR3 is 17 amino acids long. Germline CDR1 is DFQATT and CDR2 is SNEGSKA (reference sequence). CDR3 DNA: TGCAGTGCTAGAGATAGGTTGGGGACTAGCGGATACAATGAGCAGTTCTTC. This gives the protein CSARDRLGTSGYNEQFF.

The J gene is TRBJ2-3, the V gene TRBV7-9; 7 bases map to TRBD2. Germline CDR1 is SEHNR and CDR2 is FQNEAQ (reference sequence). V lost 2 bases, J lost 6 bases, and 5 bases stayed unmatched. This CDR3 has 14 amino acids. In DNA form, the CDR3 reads TGTGCCAGCAGCTTAAAAGGGAGGGCGGATACGCAGTATTTT. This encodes CASSLKGRADTQYF.

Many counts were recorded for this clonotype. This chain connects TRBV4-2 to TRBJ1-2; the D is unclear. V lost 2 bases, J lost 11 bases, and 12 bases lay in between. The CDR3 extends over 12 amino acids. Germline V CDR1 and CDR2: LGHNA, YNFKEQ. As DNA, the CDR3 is TGTGCCAGCAGCCAACGAGAACGTGGGTACACCTTC. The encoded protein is CASSQRERGYTF.

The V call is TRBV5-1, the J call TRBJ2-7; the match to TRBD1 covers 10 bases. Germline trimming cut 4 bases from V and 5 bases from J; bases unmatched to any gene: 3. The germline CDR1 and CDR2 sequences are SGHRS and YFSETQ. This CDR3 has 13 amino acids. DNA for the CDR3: TGCGCCAGCAGCGTCGGGACAGGGGACGAGCAGTACTTC. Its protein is CASSVGTGDEQYF.

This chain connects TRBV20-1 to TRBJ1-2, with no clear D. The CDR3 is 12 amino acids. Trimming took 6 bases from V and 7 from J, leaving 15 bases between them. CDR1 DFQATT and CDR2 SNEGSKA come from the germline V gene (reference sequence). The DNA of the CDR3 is TGCAGTGCAAAGAGGCAGCTTTGTGGCTACACCTTC. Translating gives CSAKRQLCGYTF.

CDR3 in DNA: TGTGCCACCAGCAGAGATGTCGCCGGGGTGGAGTACGAGCAGTACTTC. Encoded protein: CATSRDVAGVEYEQYF. The chain recombines TRBV15 with TRBJ2-7; the D gene is possibly TRBD2 (5 bases). This CDR3 is 16 amino acids long. The V end lost 0 bases, the J end lost 4 bases, and 16 bases lay between the germline ends. Germline V gives CDR1 LNHNV, CDR2 YYDKDF (reference sequence).

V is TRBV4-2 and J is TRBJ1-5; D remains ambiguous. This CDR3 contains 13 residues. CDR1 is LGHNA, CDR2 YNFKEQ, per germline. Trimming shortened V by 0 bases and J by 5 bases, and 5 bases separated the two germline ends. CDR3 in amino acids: CASSQDTDQPQHF. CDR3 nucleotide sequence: TGTGCCAGCAGCCAAGATACCGATCAGCCCCAGCATTTT.

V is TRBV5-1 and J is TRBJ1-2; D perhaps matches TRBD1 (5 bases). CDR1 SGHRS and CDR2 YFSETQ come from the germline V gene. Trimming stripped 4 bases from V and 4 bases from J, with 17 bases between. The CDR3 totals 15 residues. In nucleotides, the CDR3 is TGCGCCAGCAGCCCGGGAAATCGGGGGACCTATGGCTACACCTTC. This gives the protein CASSPGNRGTYGYTF.

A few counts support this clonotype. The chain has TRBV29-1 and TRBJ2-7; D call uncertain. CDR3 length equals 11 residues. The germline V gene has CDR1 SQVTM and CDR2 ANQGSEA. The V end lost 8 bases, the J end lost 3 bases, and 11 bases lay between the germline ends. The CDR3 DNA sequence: TGCAGCATTTTAGGGAACTACGAGCAGTACTTC. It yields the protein CSILGNYEQYF.

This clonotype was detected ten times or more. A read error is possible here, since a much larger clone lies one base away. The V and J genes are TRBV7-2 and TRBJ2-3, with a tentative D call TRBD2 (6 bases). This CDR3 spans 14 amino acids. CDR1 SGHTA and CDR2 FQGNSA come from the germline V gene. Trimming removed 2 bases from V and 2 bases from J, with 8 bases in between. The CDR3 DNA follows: TGTGCCAGCAGCTTAACTAGCTACACAGATACGCAGTATTTT. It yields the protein CASSLTSYTDTQYF.

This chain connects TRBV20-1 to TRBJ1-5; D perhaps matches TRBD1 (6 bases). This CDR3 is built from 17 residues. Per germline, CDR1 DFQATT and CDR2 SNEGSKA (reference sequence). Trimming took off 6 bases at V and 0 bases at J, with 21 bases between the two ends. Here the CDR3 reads CSAAPGGAASSNQPQHF. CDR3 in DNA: TGCAGTGCCGCTCCCGGGGGCGCAGCGAGTAGCAATCAGCCCCAGCATTTT.

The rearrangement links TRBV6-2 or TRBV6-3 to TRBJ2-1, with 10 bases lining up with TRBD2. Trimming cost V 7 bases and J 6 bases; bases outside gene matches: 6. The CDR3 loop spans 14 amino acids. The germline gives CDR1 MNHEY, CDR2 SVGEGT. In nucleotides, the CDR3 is TGTGCCAGCACTCCTAGCGGGAGACTCAATGAGCAGTTCTTC. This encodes CASTPSGRLNEQFF.

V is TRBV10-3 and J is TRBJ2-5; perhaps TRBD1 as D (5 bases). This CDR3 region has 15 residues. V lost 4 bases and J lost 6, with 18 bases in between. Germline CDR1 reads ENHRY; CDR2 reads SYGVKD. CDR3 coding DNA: TGTGCCATCAGTGGGACATCCCCTCCCGGGCAGACCCAGTACTTC. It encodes CAISGTSPPGQTQYF.

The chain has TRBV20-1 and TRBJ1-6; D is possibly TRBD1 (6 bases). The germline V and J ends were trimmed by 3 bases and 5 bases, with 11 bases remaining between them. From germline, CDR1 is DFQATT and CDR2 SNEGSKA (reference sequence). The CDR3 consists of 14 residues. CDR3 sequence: CSASWDTHNSPLHF. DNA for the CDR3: TGCAGTGCTAGTTGGGACACCCATAATTCACCCCTCCACTTT.

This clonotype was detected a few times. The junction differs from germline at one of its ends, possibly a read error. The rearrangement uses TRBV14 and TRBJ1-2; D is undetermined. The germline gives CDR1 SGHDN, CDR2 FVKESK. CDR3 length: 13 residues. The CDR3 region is CASSQGSKGGYTF. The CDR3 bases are TGTGCCAGCAGTCAAGGCTCCAAAGGGGGCTACACCTTC.

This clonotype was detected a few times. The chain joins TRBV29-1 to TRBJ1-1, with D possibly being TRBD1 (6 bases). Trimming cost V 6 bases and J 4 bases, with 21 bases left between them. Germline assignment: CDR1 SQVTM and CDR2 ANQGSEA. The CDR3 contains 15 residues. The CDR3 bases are TGCAGCGTCCAAGCTATTGTCCGAGGGGGCACTGAAGCTTTCTTT. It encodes CSVQAIVRGGTEAFF.

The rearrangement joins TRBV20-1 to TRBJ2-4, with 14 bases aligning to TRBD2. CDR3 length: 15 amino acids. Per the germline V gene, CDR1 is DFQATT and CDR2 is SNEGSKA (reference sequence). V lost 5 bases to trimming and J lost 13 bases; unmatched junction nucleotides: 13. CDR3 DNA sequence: TGCAGTGCTGGGGTGGGACTAGCGGGAGATCGGGAGCAGTACTTC. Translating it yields CSAGVGLAGDREQYF.

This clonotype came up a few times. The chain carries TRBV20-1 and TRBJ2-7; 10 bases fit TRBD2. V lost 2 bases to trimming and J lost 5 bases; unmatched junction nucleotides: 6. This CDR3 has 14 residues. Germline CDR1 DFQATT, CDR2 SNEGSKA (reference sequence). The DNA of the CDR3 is TGCAGTGCTAGACCTAGCGGGAGCCCGAACGAGCAGTACTTC. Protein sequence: CSARPSGSPNEQYF.